This T cell receptor beta chain was identified during a study of human T cells and chemical hapten exposure. Study context: Per-sample variation in TCR yield stemmed mainly from small pooled library volume differences.

The study, taken as a whole, reports: Compared to controls, expanded TCRs made significantly more large clusters of similar CDR3s.

Time point meaning: pre-sensitization, week 0. As for treatment: therapeutic diphenylcyclopropenone sensitization with weekly scalp DPC. Original handling: Samples had a median of around 92,000 TCRs, ranging roughly 23,224 to 750,000. One entry per CDR3 protein results from TCRdb running MiXCR on the RACE reads. The V and J calls and clone size come from TCRdb's table, not from the authors' own analysis. In the table there are around 110,000 distinct CDR3 sequences, roughly an eighth of which are singletons. The table lists this clonotype with a few counts. Its matching antigen is unknown. The sequence came from a woman in her forties or fifties with alopecia areata. Some clones in this sample may be carry-over from other donors' samples. The sample in question was whole blood, obtained in connection with sensitization to the hapten diphenylcyclopropenone (DPC).

Written as DNA, the CDR3 is TGTGCCAGCAGTAGTAGGGTAGTGCCCCAGCATTTT. Translated, it gives CASSSRVVPQHF. The J gene is TRBJ1-5, the V gene TRBV28; D call uncertain. The CDR3 has 12 residues. V was pared by 5 bases and J by 9 bases, with 11 bases between. Per germline, CDR1 MDHEN and CDR2 SYDVKM.